This T cell receptor beta chain was found in a study of T cells in Graves' hyperthyroidism and ophthalmopathy. The germline gives CDR1 SGHRS, CDR2 YFSETQ. Trimming took 4 bases from V and 0 from J, leaving 13 bases between them. The CDR3 extends over 16 amino acids. Researchers amplified the TCR beta CDR3 regions from RNA transcripts. RT-PCR in the first round (using the HTBI primer set) targeted the TCR CDR3. Via MiXCR, TCRdb re-called the multiplex PCR reads, giving one row per CDR3 protein. This table has 400,000 to 550,000 distinct CDR3 sequences, 13% to 15% appearing once. The sequenced sample was blood. This TCR derives from a young woman with Graves' hyperthyroidism. The V and J genes are TRBV5-1 and TRBJ2-2, with D possibly TRBD1 on 5 matching bases. In nucleotides, the CDR3 is TGCGCCAGCAGCGACCAAACAGGAGCGAACACCGGGGAGCTGTTTTTT. Its translation is CASSDQTGANTGELFF. The full variable domain, completed using reference TRBV5-1 and TRBJ2-2, is KAGVTQTPRYLIKTRGQQVTLSCSPISGHRSVSWYQQTPGQGLQFLFEYFSETQRNKGNFPGRFSGRQFSNSRSEMNVSTLELGDSALYLCASSDQTGANTGELFFGEGSRLTVL.